This T cell receptor (beta chain) was profiled in a study of cytomegalovirus exposure and HLA in healthy donors. With 60 Vbeta and 13 Jbeta primers, the PCR was carried out. Clones were read by immunoSEQ multiplex PCR, and TCRdb kept only the in-frame ones, dropping some. The sample holds fewer than 140,000 clones, about 81% seen once. Looked up from germline, CDR1 is LNHDA and CDR2 is SQIVND (reference sequence). The CDR3 runs to 14 residues. With 4 bases clipped from V and 3 bases from J, the junction kept 3 bases outside the gene matches. The sequencing input was PBMCs. The TCR sequence derives from a male donor in good health and CMV-seropositive. This rearrangement joins TRBV19 to TRBJ1-1; 9 nucleotides match TRBD1. As DNA, the CDR3 is TGTGCCAGTAGTACCGGACAGGGGCACACTGAAGCTTTCTTT. This codes for CASSTGQGHTEAFF.